Each of the 18 T cell receptor beta chains below was sequenced from the same sample in a study of PD-1 blockade in classical Hodgkin lymphoma. Following autologous stem cell transplantation, relapse occurred in every patient, and exposure to brentuximab vedotin varied. Generated by immunoSEQ multiplex PCR, the TCRdb table keeps only in-frame clones and is missing some. The sample includes about 42,000 clones, around 71% seen only once; the top ten take less than 4%. Sequences were derived from peripheral blood mononuclear cells (PBMCs), sampled at baseline. These receptors were collected from a human donor with classical Hodgkin lymphoma.

The chain employs TRBV5-6 and TRBJ1-1, with 11 bases matching TRBD1. CDR3 length: 15 amino acids. V trimming: 4 bases; J trimming: 6 bases; junction bases outside the gene matches: 8. CDR1 is SGHDT and CDR2 is YYEEEE in the germline V gene. The CDR3 sequence: CASSLVPGQGAEAFF. CDR3 nucleotide sequence: TGTGCCAGCAGCCTGGTCCCGGGACAGGGGGCTGAAGCTTTCTTT.

The V gene is TRBV5-4, the J gene TRBJ2-3, with TRBD2 identical over 12 bases. CDR1 is SGHNT and CDR2 is YYREEE in the germline V gene (reference sequence). J lost 8 bases, V lost 0 bases, and 7 bases had no gene match. The CDR3 has 16 amino acids. This CDR3 is CASSLAGTSGGRTQYF. The DNA for the CDR3 is TGTGCCAGCAGCTTGGCGGGAACTAGCGGGGGGCGTACGCAGTATTTT.

This clone has a handful of counts. The chain is built from TRBV5-1 and TRBJ2-3; possible D gene TRBD1, 6 bases. V dropped 0 bases and J dropped 5 bases, with 16 bases sitting between them. This CDR3 contains 16 residues. Germline V CDR1 and CDR2: SGHRS, YFSETQ. The DNA for the CDR3 is TGCGCCAGCAGCTTGGGAGGCAGGGGATCGGGAGATACGCAGTATTTT. This sequence encodes CASSLGGRGSGDTQYF.

V gene TRBV7-2 combines with J gene TRBJ2-1; TRBD2 matches at 9 bases. J was trimmed by 10 bases and V by 3 bases; bases with no gene match: 10. CDR1 and CDR2 (germline): SGHTA, FQGNSA. There are 15 residues in the CDR3. The CDR3 nucleotides are TGTGCCAGCAGCTTTGTAGCGGGAGTGCCTCGAGAGCAGTTCTTC. Amino acids: CASSFVAGVPREQFF.

The chain uses TRBV13 and TRBJ2-7; D unclear. This CDR3 region has 14 residues. Germline V gene data show CDR1 as PRHDT and CDR2 as FYEKMQ (reference sequence). Trimming removed 1 base at V and 6 bases at J, with 13 bases between. For the CDR3, the DNA is TGTGCCAGCAGCTTAGATGGACCGGGCCGCGAGCAGTACTTC. Encoded protein: CASSLDGPGREQYF.

The chain has TRBV4-3 and TRBJ2-7; 8 bases agree with TRBD2. Germline V CDR1 and CDR2: LGHNA, YSLEER. The CDR3 loop spans 15 amino acids. J lost 4 bases, V lost 4 bases, and 9 bases had no gene match. The CDR3 DNA reads as TGCGCCAGCAGCCCCGCAATAGCGGGGTTGTACGAGCAGTACTTC. Translated, it gives CASSPAIAGLYEQYF.

This chain links TRBV6-1 with TRBJ1-2; the D is unclear. The CDR3 has 12 residues. V shed 9 bases and J shed 3 bases, with 11 bases lying between them. Germline CDR1 reads MNHNS; CDR2 reads SASEGT. The CDR3 coding sequence is TGTGCCAGGTTGACGTGGGACTATGGCTACACCTTC. Amino acid sequence: CARLTWDYGYTF.

Concerning this clone itself: Other DNA variants within this sample encode the same CDR3. The rearrangement uses TRBV7-8 and TRBJ2-7, with D unresolved. Trimming left V 1 base short and J 3 bases short, with 4 bases between. This CDR3 is 12 amino acids long. CDR1 is SGHVS, CDR2 FQNEAQ, per germline. The chain's CDR3 is CASSLGSYEQYF. The CDR3 nucleotides are TGTGCCAGCAGCTTAGGAAGCTACGAGCAGTACTTC.

This clone was counted a few times. CDR3 DNA sequence: TGTGCCAGCAGCTCCGGACAGGGGGCGTATGAGCAGTTCTTC. Amino acid sequence: CASSSGQGAYEQFF. V is TRBV7-2 and J is TRBJ2-1; the match to TRBD1 covers 11 bases. Germline CDR1 is SGHTA and CDR2 is FQGNSA. This CDR3 has 14 amino acids. V lost 4 bases, J lost 8 bases, and 4 bases stayed unmatched.

The V and J genes are TRBV7-3 and TRBJ2-1; possibly TRBD2 for D (6 bases). V lost 5 bases and J 6 bases, leaving 11 bases between the germline ends. The CDR3 has 13 amino acids. Germline V gives CDR1 SGHTA, CDR2 FQGTGA. CDR3 DNA sequence: TGTGCCAGCAGCCCAGCGGGCGTCAATGAGCAGTTCTTC. Translating it yields CASSPAGVNEQFF.

In this sample, this clone turned up once. This sequence joins TRBV6-1 and TRBJ2-7; unclear D gene. Trimming removed 5 bases from V and 7 bases from J, with 9 bases in between. Germline V gene data show CDR1 as MNHNS and CDR2 as SASEGT. This CDR3 has 11 amino acids. The CDR3 sequence is CASSQGPEQYF. In DNA, the CDR3 is TGTGCCAGCAGTCAAGGCCCAGAGCAGTACTTC.

V and J are TRBV2 and TRBJ1-2; D uncertain. CDR1 is SNHLY, CDR2 FYNNEI, per germline. Trimming took 2 bases from V and 4 from J, leaving 8 bases between them. This CDR3 spans 13 amino acids. The CDR3 protein is CASSEQLLYGYTF. For the CDR3, the DNA is TGTGCCAGCAGTGAACAGCTCCTCTATGGCTACACCTTC. Full variable domain (outside the CDR3, taken from reference TRBV2 and TRBJ1-2): EPEVTQTPSHQVTQMGQEVILRCVPISNHLYFYWYRQILGQKVEFLVSFYNNEISEKSEIFDDQFSVERPDGSNFTLKIRSTKLEDSAMYFCASSEQLLYGYTFGSGTRLTVV.

Written as DNA, the CDR3 is TGTGCCAGCAGCTTGGACACCTTATTTGGCGAGCAGTACTTC. It specifies CASSLDTLFGEQYF. The chain carries TRBV5-6 and TRBJ2-7; D uncertain. The CDR3 length is 14 residues. V dropped 0 bases and J dropped 6 bases, with 13 bases sitting between them. Germline V CDR1 and CDR2: SGHDT, YYEEEE.

The chain is built from TRBV4-3 and TRBJ2-4, with TRBD1 identical over 9 bases. Trimming at V came to 4 bases and at J to 6 bases, leaving 4 bases not matched to a gene. The germline CDR1 and CDR2 sequences are LGHNA and YSLEER. The CDR3 length is 14 residues. CDR3 sequence: CASSLSDRGNIQYF. Written as DNA, the CDR3 is TGCGCCAGCAGCCTTTCGGACAGGGGAAACATTCAGTACTTC.

The V and J genes are TRBV30 and TRBJ1-6; no clear D. Germline V lookup: CDR1 GTSNPN, CDR2 SVGIG (reference sequence). This CDR3 has 14 residues. Trimming pared 4 bases from V and 5 bases from J, leaving 12 bases between. CDR3 nucleotides: TGTGCCTGGAACCCCGGCGTCCATAATTCACCCCTCCACTTT. This gives the protein CAWNPGVHNSPLHF.

On this clone: The junction differs from germline at one of its ends, possibly a read error. The chain is built from TRBV4-1 and TRBJ1-2; D ambiguous. Per germline, CDR1 MGHRA and CDR2 YSYEKL. This CDR3 spans 16 amino acids. CDR3 residues: CACSLRFGPDSDGYTF. Written as DNA, the CDR3 is TGCGCCTGCAGCCTACGATTCGGACCCGACTCGGATGGCTACACCTTC.

This clone is a singleton in its sample. The genes are TRBV7-9 and TRBJ2-1; 8 bases align to TRBD2. CDR1 SEHNR and CDR2 FQNEAQ come from the germline V gene (reference sequence). The CDR3 extends over 19 amino acids. With 5 bases clipped from V and 3 bases from J, the junction kept 18 bases outside the gene matches. CDR3 in amino acids: CASSPALGAGGGGYNEQFF. CDR3 DNA: TGTGCCAGCAGCCCCGCGCTGGGGGCCGGGGGGGGAGGCTACAATGAGCAGTTCTTC.

This clone was recorded once. The chain couples TRBV27 to TRBJ2-7; 16 bases line up with TRBD2. Per germline, CDR1 MNHEY and CDR2 SMNVEV (reference sequence). This CDR3 comprises 15 residues. Germline trimming cut 7 bases from V and 3 bases from J; bases unmatched to any gene: 3. The CDR3 DNA reads TGTGCCAGCAAGGGGACTAGCGGGAGGGACTACGAGCAGTACTTC. This translates into CASKGTSGRDYEQYF.